This is a list of T cell receptor beta chains from one sample in a study of regulatory T cells in long-lasting Graves disease. Using its own MiXCR run on the multiplex PCR reads, TCRdb lists one record per CDR3 protein. The table includes approximately 470,000 distinct CDR3 sequences, 15% to 20% detected once. A further study also used this sample, focusing on T cells in Graves' hyperthyroidism and ophthalmopathy.

The sample was peripheral blood mononuclear cells (PBMCs), taken at new diagnosis, from a patient treated with antithyroid drugs. The receptors originated from a man in his forties with Graves disease. Each CDR3 is given with its conserved first and last residue. The D gene is left open where the match is weak. Rows may omit the clone size; those that give it use once, few, many or a size class.

v_call	clone_size	j_call	d_call	cdr3_nt	cdr3_aa
TRBV20-1	many	TRBJ2-1	TRBD2	TGCAGTGCTAGAGGCCCCTTAACGGGAGGGGGCAATGAGCAGTTCTTC	CSARGPLTGGGNEQFF
TRBV6-2/TRBV6-3	many	TRBJ2-1	NA	TGTGCCAGCAGTTACCCAGGGAGCTCCTACAATGAGCAGTTCTTC	CASSYPGSSYNEQFF
TRBV28	many	TRBJ2-3	NA	TGTGCCAGCAGTTCGAGCGCAGATACGCAGTATTTT	CASSSSADTQYF
TRBV20-1	few	TRBJ1-3	NA	TGCAGTGCTCTAGACGGGATAAATGAAAACACCATATATTTT	CSALDGINENTIYF
TRBV29-1	NA	TRBJ2-7	NA	TGCAGCGTTGCTGTTTCCTACGAGCAGTACTTC	CSVAVSYEQYF
TRBV11-2	many	TRBJ2-1	TRBD2	TGTGCCAGCAGCTTAGTAGGGACTAGCGGGAATGAGCAGTTCTTC	CASSLVGTSGNEQFF
TRBV5-1	few	TRBJ2-2	TRBD1	TGCGCCAGCAGCCCGGACAGGGGGCAGGGCGGGGAGCTGTTTTTT	CASSPDRGQGGELFF
TRBV3-1	many	TRBJ2-1	TRBD2	TGTGCCAGCAGCGAACAAGCGGGAGTAATTGAGCAGTTCTTC	CASSEQAGVIEQFF
TRBV10-1	few	TRBJ2-3	TRBD2	TGCGCCAGCAGTGGGACTAGCCCAGATACGCAGTATTTT	CASSGTSPDTQYF
TRBV12-3/TRBV12-4	many	TRBJ1-2	NA	TGTGCCAGCAGTTTCAGGGGTAGCAGCTATGGCTACACCTTC	CASSFRGSSYGYTF
TRBV28	many	TRBJ2-5	NA	TGTGCCAGCCATACAACAGGGACCCAGTACTTC	CASHTTGTQYF
TRBV7-2	NA	TRBJ1-6	TRBD1	TGTGCCAGCAGCCAGTACGGGACAGGTGTAAATTCACCCCTCCACTTT	CASSQYGTGVNSPLHF
TRBV2	many	TRBJ2-1	TRBD1	TGTGCCAGCAGTGAAATATCAGGGGGCCTTGAGCAGTTCTTC	CASSEISGGLEQFF
TRBV12-3/TRBV12-4	many	TRBJ2-1	TRBD2	TGTGCCAGCAGCCGATTAGCGGGCCAGGGCAATGAGCAGTTCTTC	CASSRLAGQGNEQFF
TRBV6-2/TRBV6-3	NA	TRBJ1-5	NA	TGTGCCAGCAGCAGCCTCTTCCGGAGCAATCAGCCCCAGCATTTT	CASSSLFRSNQPQHF
TRBV5-1	many	TRBJ2-3	TRBD2	TGCGCCAGCAGCTTCTTCGGACTAGCGGGAGTGGGCCCAGATACGCAGTATTTT	CASSFFGLAGVGPDTQYF
TRBV12-3/TRBV12-4	few	TRBJ1-6	NA	TGTGCCAGCAGCCCCGGGGGGACCTCAGGAAATTCACCCCTCCACTTT	CASSPGGTSGNSPLHF
TRBV4-2	NA	TRBJ2-7	TRBD2	TGTGCCAGCAGCCAGGAACCAGCGGGAGTAGTCGAGCAGTACTTC	CASSQEPAGVVEQYF
TRBV2	once	TRBJ2-1	NA	TGTGCCAGCCTTGATATTGATGAGCAGTTCTTC	CASLDIDEQFF
TRBV6-1	many	TRBJ2-7	TRBD2	TGTGCCAGTCAGAGCGGGAGACAATACGAGCAGTACTTC	CASQSGRQYEQYF